This T cell receptor (beta chain) was captured by sequencing in a study of cytomegalovirus exposure and HLA in healthy donors. Findings of the study overall: In a later analysis, a genetic analysis reported fewer productive-TCR N-insertions in an Asian-associated ancestry cluster than the cohort average.

With 60 Vbeta and 13 Jbeta primers, the PCR was carried out. TCRdb's copy holds only in-frame clones and misses some; the assay was immunoSEQ multiplex PCR. The repertoire holds about 150,000 clones, with about 70% as singletons. This clone has just one count. Its antigen is unidentified. There are 14 residues in the CDR3. V dropped 4 bases and J dropped 7; count of bases not matched to a gene: 8. In germline, CDR1 is SGHRS, CDR2 YFSETQ. Nominally healthy donors provided the samples, though records likely missed some immune exposures. The TCR originated in a man under 40 in good health and CMV-seropositive. Sample: PBMCs. This chain connects TRBV5-1 to TRBJ2-1; 7 nucleotides match TRBD2. CDR3 bases: TGCGCCAGCAGCCCCCCGGGCGGGAGTAATGAGCAGTTCTTC. Protein product: CASSPPGGSNEQFF.